The present TCR beta chain was sequenced within a study of blood T cell repertoires in COVID-19. This CDR3 is built from 13 residues. CDR1 is MGHRA and CDR2 is YSYEKL in the germline V gene. Trimming stripped 0 bases from V and 8 bases from J, with 7 bases between. Libraries were prepared by immunoSEQ multiplex PCR; TCRdb keeps only in-frame clonotypes and omits some of them. The table has fewer than 450,000 clones, 88% seen once. Sequencing used PBMCs or T cells enriched from blood (not recorded which). This chain connects TRBV4-1 to TRBJ1-4; TRBD1 might be the D (5 bases). This clonotype was obtained from a woman aged 18-29 years who had recovered from COVID-19. The CDR3 loop reads CASSQDGAEKLFF. CDR3 DNA: TGCGCCAGCAGCCAAGATGGGGCAGAAAAACTGTTTTTT.